This TCR beta chain was profiled in a study of T cell responses to AZD1222 COVID-19 vaccine (dated by TCRdb to the early 2020s). In terms of the full investigation: AZD1222 recipients given second doses at about 4 weeks or at about 12 weeks were pooled, since spike-specific TCR depth and breadth were not found to differ between the two schedules. Enrollment into the trials was organized by age into subgroups of 18-55, 56-69 and 70-plus years, and those subgroups contained roughly 150, 30 and 60 TCR-sequenced participants, respectively. TCR sequencing was performed for 233 trial participants, of whom some 200 were given two doses of AZD1222 and 26 were given two doses of MenACWY control vaccine.

General findings and caveats noted by the study authors: Participants were mostly white British and included more females than males, and it was suggested by the authors that clonal diversity may have been underestimated. CD4 TCRs associated with the vaccine covered the entire spike protein, and the dominant responses were in regions 160-218 and 743-854. Only 5 to 7 AZD1222 recipients were SARS-CoV-2 seropositive at baseline, limiting conclusions about previously exposed vaccinees. After two AZD1222 doses, both the breadth and the depth of spike-specific TCRs were significantly higher than at day 0 and than in MenACWY recipients. The 56-69-year group was small, and its depth increase did not reach significance, likely because of low power. Reportedly, close to half of the unique spike-specific TCRs recognized epitopes lying outside the regions that are mutated in the B.1.351 and B.1.1.7 variants. Because no day 14 peak-response samples were available, repertoires were characterized only after the peak T cell response.

The CDR3 regions of human TCRbeta chains were subjected to immunosequencing. The authors processed their data as follows. Repertoire TCRs were checked for matches against a reference library of SARS-CoV-2-specific TCRs that had been generated using the MIRA antigen-specificity platform. Breadth meant the fraction of unique TCRs that were SARS-CoV-2-associated, whereas depth meant the fraction of total T cells that were SARS-CoV-2-associated. Each spike-specific TCR was assigned to its reactive spike region and to a CD4 or CD8 class using the MIRA data. Log10-transformed breadth and depth values were compared by one-way ANOVA with Sidak's multiple comparisons tests. TCRdb stores this immuneACCESS table with in-frame sequences only. Part of the clones is absent; in the studies checked, under half of the shortfall reflects unresolved V genes, and no reason is known for the rest. The V and J calls and clone size were taken over from that table, and D and trimming were inferred from the DNA. The sample table shows approximately 120,000 clones, and roughly nine tenths are seen once. The biggest ten clones account for under 4.5% of the sample.

The intended sense of this specimen's time point label: baseline before first vaccination. Vaccinee samples were obtained from the UK trials COV001 and COV002, which included a single-blind randomized controlled phase 2/3 trial of AZD1222 (ChAdOx1 nCoV-19) in healthy adults. Trial participant PBMC samples were collected at day 0 and day 28 after the second dose for TCRbeta chain sequencing. This clone has a single count. The specificity of this receptor is unknown. The sample holds no much larger clone one base away, and base qualities are not on file. The source is an adult in good health. The material was peripheral blood, obtained on day 0 of AZD1222 vaccination.

At the DNA level, the sequence is TGTGCCAGCATCTCCTGGGCCGACACCACCTACGAGCAGTACTTC. Its product reads: CASISWADTTYEQYF. The receptor chain draws on TRBV28 and TRBJ2-7; the D gene cannot be named for sure. CDR1 and CDR2, per the germline V gene, are MDHEN and SYDVKM. Taken from cysteine to phenylalanine, the CDR3 has 15 residues. Only CDR3 DNA remains: 45 bases, in frame from the first base. V and J lose 7 bases and 2 bases, and a span of 18 bases separates them.